The 12 T cell receptor beta chains in this list originate from one sample, sequenced in a study of blood T cell repertoires in COVID-19. Sequencing was performed with immunoSEQ multiplex PCR; in TCRdb, only in-frame clones are kept and a portion is missing. The repertoire includes about 320,000 clones, 85% of them detected once, and around 1.8% sits in the top ten. What was sequenced was PBMCs or T cells enriched from blood (not recorded which). The receptors here all came from a woman in her thirties who had been exposed to COVID-19.

V and J are TRBV2 and TRBJ2-2; 7 nucleotides agree with TRBD1. Germline V gene data show CDR1 as SNHLY and CDR2 as FYNNEI. V gave up 5 bases and J gave up 1 base; unmatched junction bases: 7. This CDR3 contains 16 residues. CDR3 sequence: CASSWDSLKNTGELFF. The CDR3 region has the DNA TGTGCCAGCAGTTGGGACAGCCTGAAGAACACCGGGGAGCTGTTTTTT. The whole variable domain, filled in from reference TRBV2 and TRBJ2-2, reads EPEVTQTPSHQVTQMGQEVILRCVPISNHLYFYWYRQILGQKVEFLVSFYNNEISEKSEIFDDQFSVERPDGSNFTLKIRSTKLEDSAMYFCASSWDSLKNTGELFFGEGSRLTVL.

The V gene is TRBV5-4, the J gene TRBJ2-7, with D perhaps matching TRBD2 (5 bases). The CDR3 spans 14 residues. The germline V gene encodes CDR1 SGHNT and CDR2 YYREEE (reference sequence). Trimming shortened V by 0 bases and J by 4 bases, and 11 bases separated the two germline ends. The CDR3 DNA reads as TGTGCCAGCAGCTTGGACGGAGGAAAATACGAGCAGTACTTC. Its protein is CASSLDGGKYEQYF.

The gene calls are TRBV28 and TRBJ1-1; 8 bases map to TRBD1. The junction had 5 bases not matched to a gene; V was cut back by 7 bases and J by 7 bases. The CDR3 totals 12 residues. Germline CDR1 reads MDHEN; CDR2 reads SYDVKM. The CDR3 sequence: CASTQQGVEAFF. CDR3 DNA sequence: TGTGCCAGCACACAACAGGGGGTTGAAGCTTTCTTT.

The chain combines TRBV9 with TRBJ1-1, with D perhaps TRBD1 (6 bases). Trimming took off 3 bases at V and 0 bases at J, with 12 bases between the two ends. The CDR3 is 15 residues long. The germline gives CDR1 SGDLS, CDR2 YYNGEE. This CDR3 is CASSEGGLMNTEAFF. CDR3 DNA sequence: TGTGCCAGCAGCGAGGGGGGGCTCATGAACACTGAAGCTTTCTTT.

This clone was seen just once. This chain links TRBV28 with TRBJ2-7; D possibly corresponds to TRBD1 (6 bases). The germline V gene has CDR1 MDHEN and CDR2 SYDVKM. The V end was cut by 5 bases, the J end by 3 bases, with 20 bases between. The CDR3 is 16 residues long. As DNA, the CDR3 is TGTGCCAGCAGTATCCGGATCTCCGGGACAATCTACGAGCAGTACTTC. It specifies CASSIRISGTIYEQYF.

The chain joins TRBV10-3 to TRBJ1-6; TRBD1 might be the D (6 bases). CDR1 is ENHRY, CDR2 SYGVKD, per germline. The ends were cut back, 10 bases at V and 7 bases at J, with 11 bases in the middle. There are 12 residues in the CDR3. Written as DNA, the CDR3 is TGTGCCACCCCAACAGGGAATTCACCCCTCCACTTT. Amino acids: CATPTGNSPLHF.

This rearrangement joins TRBV24-1 to TRBJ1-1; TRBD1 aligns across 7 bases. This CDR3 region has 14 residues. Unmatched junction bases numbered 3, after V lost 4 bases and J lost 2 bases. Germline loops: CDR1 KGHDR, CDR2 SFDVKD. CDR3 protein: CATSDPGGNTEAFF. The CDR3, as DNA: TGTGCCACCAGTGACCCAGGGGGAAACACTGAAGCTTTCTTT.

The genes are TRBV5-6 and TRBJ2-1, with TRBD1 matching over 7 bases. This CDR3 spans 15 amino acids. V gave up 2 bases and J gave up 6 bases; unmatched junction bases: 8. Looked up from germline, CDR1 is SGHDT and CDR2 is YYEEEE. The CDR3 region is CASSFLQGQVNEQFF. CDR3 coding DNA: TGTGCCAGCAGCTTCCTACAGGGGCAGGTCAATGAGCAGTTCTTC.

This chain connects TRBV12-2 to TRBJ1-6. TRBV12-2 is described as a pseudogene. The CDR3 runs to 13 residues. CDR3 coding DNA: TGTGCAAGTCGCCTTGGGAGCGGTTCACCCCTCCACTTT. Its translation: CASRLGSGSPLHF.

This chain links TRBV28 with TRBJ2-7; 8 nucleotides line up with TRBD2. CDR3 length equals 16 residues. Losses at the gene ends were 4 bases for V and 3 bases for J; bases not matched to a gene: 11. From germline, CDR1 is MDHEN and CDR2 SYDVKM. The CDR3 reads CASSSLSAGDHYEQYF. The CDR3 nucleotides are TGTGCCAGCAGTTCTCTATCAGCGGGGGACCACTACGAGCAGTACTTC.

The rearrangement links TRBV11-2 to TRBJ1-4; D is uncertain. The germline gives CDR1 SGHAT, CDR2 FQNNGV. CDR3 size: 12 residues. Trimming cost V 4 bases and J 4 bases, with 4 bases left between them. CDR3 nucleotide sequence: TGTGCCAGCAGCTACTATAATGAAAAACTGTTTTTT. Translated: CASSYYNEKLFF.

Notes on this clone: The sample has other DNA sequences that encode this CDR3 too. The V call is TRBV30, the J call TRBJ2-3; TRBD2 agrees at 7 bases. Germline CDR1 is GTSNPN and CDR2 is SVGIG (reference sequence). V dropped 4 bases and J dropped 2; count of bases not matched to a gene: 3. The CDR3 sequence is 13 residues long. CDR3 DNA sequence: TGTGCCTGGACTAGCGGAAACACAGATACGCAGTATTTT. Translated, it gives CAWTSGNTDTQYF.